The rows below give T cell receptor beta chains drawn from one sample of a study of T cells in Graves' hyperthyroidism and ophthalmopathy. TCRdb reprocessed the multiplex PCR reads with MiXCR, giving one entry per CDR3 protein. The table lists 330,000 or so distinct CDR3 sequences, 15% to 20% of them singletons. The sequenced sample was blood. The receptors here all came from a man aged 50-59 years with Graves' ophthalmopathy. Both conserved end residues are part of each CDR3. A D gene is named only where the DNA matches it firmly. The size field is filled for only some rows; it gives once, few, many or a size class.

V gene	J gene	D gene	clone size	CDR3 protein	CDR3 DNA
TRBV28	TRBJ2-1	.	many	CASSSSGRQGLYNEQFF	TGTGCCAGCAGTTCCTCGGGGAGGCAGGGGCTATACAATGAGCAGTTCTTC
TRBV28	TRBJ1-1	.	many	CASLKPPTGLAEAFF	TGTGCCAGCCTTAAGCCACCTACAGGGCTGGCTGAAGCTTTCTTT
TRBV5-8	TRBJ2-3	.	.	CASSLSASRTDTQYF	TGTGCCAGCAGCTTGTCGGCTAGCCGCACAGATACGCAGTATTTT
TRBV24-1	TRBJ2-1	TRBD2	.	CATSTSGSYNEQFF	TGTGCCACGAGTACTAGCGGGAGCTACAATGAGCAGTTCTTC
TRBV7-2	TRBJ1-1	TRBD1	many	CASKAGGKAEAFF	TGTGCCAGCAAGGCAGGGGGGAAAGCTGAAGCTTTCTTT
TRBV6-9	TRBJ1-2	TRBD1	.	CASSYGTGPYGYTF	TGTGCCAGCAGTTATGGGACAGGACCCTATGGCTACACCTTC
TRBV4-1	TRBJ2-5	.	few	CASSQAEGHVQETQYF	TGCGCCAGCAGCCAGGCCGAGGGACACGTCCAAGAGACCCAGTACTTC
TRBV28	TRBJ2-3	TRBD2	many	CASSFGTTNTDTQYF	TGTGCCAGCAGTTTTGGGACTACGAACACAGATACGCAGTATTTT
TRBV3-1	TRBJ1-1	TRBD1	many	CASSHYRGEANTEAFF	TGTGCCAGCAGCCATTACAGGGGCGAGGCGAACACTGAAGCTTTCTTT
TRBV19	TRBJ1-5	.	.	CASRTTGWGRDQPQHF	TGTGCCAGTAGGACGACCGGGTGGGGGCGGGATCAGCCCCAGCATTTT
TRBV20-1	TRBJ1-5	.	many	CSARHSNQPQHF	TGCAGTGCTAGACATAGCAATCAGCCCCAGCATTTT
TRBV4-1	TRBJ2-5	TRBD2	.	CASSARDSGAGHGETQYF	TGCGCCAGCAGCGCCCGGGATAGCGGGGCCGGGCACGGAGAGACCCAGTACTTC
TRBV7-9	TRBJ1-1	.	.	CASSLDTRETEAFF	TGTGCCAGCAGCTTAGATACCAGAGAAACTGAAGCTTTCTTT
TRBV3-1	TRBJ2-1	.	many	CASSLGSNPYNEQFF	TGTGCCAGCAGCCTTGGGAGCAATCCCTACAATGAGCAGTTCTTC
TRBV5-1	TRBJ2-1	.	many	CASSLTGEASNEQFF	TGCGCCAGCAGCTTAACAGGGGAGGCGTCCAATGAGCAGTTCTTC
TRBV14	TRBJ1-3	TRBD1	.	CASSLQGAPGNTIYF	TGTGCCAGCAGCCTACAGGGGGCCCCTGGAAACACCATATATTTT
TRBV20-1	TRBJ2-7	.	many	CSARGPRVASYEQYF	TGCAGTGCTAGAGGTCCAAGGGTGGCGTCCTACGAGCAGTACTTC
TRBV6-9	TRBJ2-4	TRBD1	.	CASSLWGQGNIQYF	TGTGCCAGCAGTTTATGGGGACAGGGGAACATTCAGTACTTC
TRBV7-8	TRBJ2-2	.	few	CASSLARSGAVGELFF	TGTGCCAGCAGCTTAGCGAGGTCGGGGGCAGTCGGGGAGCTGTTTTTT
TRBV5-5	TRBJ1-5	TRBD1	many	CASSASRQGNQPQHF	TGTGCCAGCAGCGCGAGCCGACAGGGGAATCAGCCCCAGCATTTT
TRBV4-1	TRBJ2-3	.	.	CASSQQGLDTQYF	TGCGCCAGCAGCCAGCAGGGTTTGGATACGCAGTATTTT
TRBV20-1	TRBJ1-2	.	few	CSASGGGYTF	TGCAGTGCCTCGGGGGGGGGCTACACCTTC
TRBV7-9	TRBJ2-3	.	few	CASSISGGLTDTQYF	TGTGCCAGCAGCATTAGCGGCGGGCTTACAGATACGCAGTATTTT
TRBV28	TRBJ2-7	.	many	CASNLDKPYEQYF	TGTGCCAGCAATCTGGACAAACCCTACGAGCAGTACTTC
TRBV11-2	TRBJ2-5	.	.	CASSQEGLAAQETQYF	TGTGCCAGCAGCCAAGAGGGGCTAGCCGCCCAAGAGACCCAGTACTTC
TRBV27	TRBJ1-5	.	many	CASSSYRVNQPQHF	TGTGCCAGCAGTTCCTACAGGGTAAATCAGCCCCAGCATTTT
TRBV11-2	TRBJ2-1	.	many	CASSGDGHNEQFF	TGTGCCAGCAGTGGGGACGGACACAATGAGCAGTTCTTC
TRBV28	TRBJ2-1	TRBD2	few	CASSQGRGSNEQFF	TGTGCCAGCAGTCAAGGTCGCGGGAGCAATGAGCAGTTCTTC
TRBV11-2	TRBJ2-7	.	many	CASSLGGGREQYF	TGTGCCAGCAGCCTCGGAGGAGGGCGGGAGCAGTACTTC
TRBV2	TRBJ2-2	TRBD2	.	CASSASGGENTGELFF	TGTGCCAGCAGTGCTAGCGGGGGGGAGAACACCGGGGAGCTGTTTTTT
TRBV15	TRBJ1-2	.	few	CATSRDQGSYTF	TGTGCCACCAGCAGAGATCAGGGTAGCTACACCTTC
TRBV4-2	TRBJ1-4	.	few	CASSQGGGDEKLFF	TGTGCCAGCAGCCAGGGAGGGGGGGATGAAAAACTGTTTTTT
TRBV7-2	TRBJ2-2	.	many	CASSLVGRTGELFF	TGTGCCAGCAGCTTAGTTGGACGTACCGGGGAGCTGTTTTTT
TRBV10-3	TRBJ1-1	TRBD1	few	CAISESTPGGLTEAFF	TGTGCCATCAGTGAGTCTACCCCAGGGGGGCTCACTGAAGCTTTCTTT
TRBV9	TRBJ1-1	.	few	CASSRGGSWYTEAFF	TGTGCCAGCAGCCGGGGAGGAAGTTGGTACACTGAAGCTTTCTTT
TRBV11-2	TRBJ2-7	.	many	CASSLDLRMGGQYF	TGTGCCAGCAGCTTGGACCTTCGGATGGGCGGGCAGTACTTC
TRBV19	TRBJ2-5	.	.	CASSMEGIGETQYF	TGTGCCAGTAGCATGGAGGGGATCGGGGAGACCCAGTACTTC
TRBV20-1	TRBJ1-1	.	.	CSASRALNTEAFF	TGCAGTGCTAGCAGGGCACTGAACACTGAAGCTTTCTTT
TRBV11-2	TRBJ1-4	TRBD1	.	CASSRLGQGNEKLFF	TGTGCCAGCAGCCGACTTGGACAGGGTAATGAAAAACTGTTTTTT
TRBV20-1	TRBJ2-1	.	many	CSGSAVSYGEQFF	TGCAGTGGGTCAGCGGTTTCTTACGGTGAGCAGTTCTTC
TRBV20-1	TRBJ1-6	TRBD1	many	CSARENPGQGGSPLHF	TGCAGTGCTAGAGAAAACCCGGGACAGGGGGGATCACCCCTCCACTTT
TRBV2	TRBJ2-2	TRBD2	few	CASSELRGVLFF	TGTGCCAGCAGTGAACTCCGGGGGGTGCTGTTTTTT
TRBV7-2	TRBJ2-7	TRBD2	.	CASTHRLAGGGAYEQYF	TGTGCCAGCACCCACAGGCTAGCGGGAGGCGGCGCCTACGAGCAGTACTTC
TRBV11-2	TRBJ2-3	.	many	CASSPLADSDTQYF	TGTGCCAGCAGCCCTTTAGCGGATTCAGATACGCAGTATTTT
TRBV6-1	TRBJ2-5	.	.	CATRDFQETQYF	TGTGCCACCAGGGACTTCCAAGAGACCCAGTACTTC
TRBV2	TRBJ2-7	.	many	CASSRTTAYEQYF	TGTGCCAGCAGCCGGACGACAGCCTACGAGCAGTACTTC
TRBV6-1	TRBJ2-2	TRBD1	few	CAMPGTGGNTGELFF	TGTGCCATGCCCGGGACAGGGGGAAACACCGGGGAGCTGTTTTTT
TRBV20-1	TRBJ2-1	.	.	CSAPTASSYNEQFF	TGCAGTGCTCCCACAGCGAGCTCCTACAATGAGCAGTTCTTC
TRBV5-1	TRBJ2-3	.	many	CASSAQVPWEASTDTQYF	TGCGCCAGCAGCGCGCAGGTCCCATGGGAGGCTAGCACAGATACGCAGTATTTT
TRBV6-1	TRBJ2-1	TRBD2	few	CASGATSGSISEQFF	TGTGCCAGCGGAGCCACTAGCGGTAGTATAAGTGAGCAGTTCTTC
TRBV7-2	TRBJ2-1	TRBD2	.	CASSPGLAGNFGYNEQFF	TGTGCCAGCAGCCCGGGACTAGCGGGGAACTTTGGGTACAATGAGCAGTTCTTC
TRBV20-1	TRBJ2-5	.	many	CSARDPWKETQYF	TGCAGTGCTAGAGATCCATGGAAAGAGACCCAGTACTTC
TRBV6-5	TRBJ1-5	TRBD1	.	CASSYGQGVMSNQPQHF	TGTGCCAGCAGTTACGGACAGGGGGTTATGAGCAATCAGCCCCAGCATTTT
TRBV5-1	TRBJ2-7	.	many	CASSLRGDLKNEQYF	TGCGCCAGCAGCTTGAGGGGGGATTTGAAGAACGAGCAGTACTTC
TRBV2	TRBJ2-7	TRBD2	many	CASSGNSGGSYEQYF	TGTGCCAGCAGTGGGAATTCGGGGGGCTCCTACGAGCAGTACTTC
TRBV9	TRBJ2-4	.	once	CASSGESPAKNIQYF	TGTGCCAGCAGCGGGGAAAGCCCAGCCAAAAACATTCAGTACTTC
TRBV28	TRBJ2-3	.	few	CASRGSTDTQYF	TGTGCCAGCAGAGGGAGCACAGATACGCAGTATTTT
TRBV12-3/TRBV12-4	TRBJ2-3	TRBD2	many	CASSFRGLAGRADTQYF	TGTGCCAGCAGTTTTAGGGGACTAGCGGGAAGGGCAGATACGCAGTATTTT
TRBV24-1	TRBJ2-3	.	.	CATSGGPGRVSTDTQYF	TGTGCCACCAGTGGCGGCCCAGGACGGGTTAGCACAGATACGCAGTATTTT
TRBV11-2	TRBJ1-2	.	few	CASSSTQVGGYTF	TGTGCCAGCAGCTCTACACAGGTGGGCGGCTACACCTTC